This paragraph covers one T cell receptor (beta chain) sequence. Its antigen remains unidentified. These data originate in a study of cytomegalovirus exposure and HLA in healthy donors. Broader study findings: In a later analysis, DRB1 alleles had the most associated TCRs; HLA-C alleles the fewest. TCR beta chains numbering under 200 were designated cytomegalovirus-associated. HLA restriction was apparent for most CMV-associated TCR beta chains in a later analysis.

The CDR3 runs to 16 residues. The junction had 10 bases not matched to a gene; V was cut back by 0 bases and J by 10 bases. Germline lookup yields CDR1 SGHRS and CDR2 YFSETQ. PCR was performed using 60 Vbeta and 13 Jbeta primers. Sequencing was performed with immunoSEQ multiplex PCR; in TCRdb, only in-frame clones are kept and a portion is missing. The sample yields 170,000 or so clones, around 80% seen once. The sequence derives from a woman aged 25 to 39 in good health and CMV-seropositive. The chain uses TRBV5-1 and TRBJ2-1; 10 bases line up with TRBD1. Sequencing was performed on PBMCs. Here the CDR3 reads CASSLVATGGQGEQFF. In DNA form, the CDR3 reads TGCGCCAGCAGCTTGGTGGCGACAGGGGGACAGGGGGAGCAGTTCTTC.